The clone carrying this TCR beta chain was seen a few times. Alongside a J-beta primer mix, a sample-barcoded 5' primer served in a second PCR lasting roughly 6 to 11 cycles. In TCRdb, the 5' RACE reads were re-called with MiXCR into one record per CDR3 protein. The data show 1.5 million to 2 million distinct CDR3 sequences, 49% seen once. Total RNA, at least 5.5 micrograms per sample, came from PBMCs. These data come from a study of blood T cells in healthy people across ages. V was shortened by 0 bases and J by 0 bases, with 12 bases between the two germline ends. Germline assignment: CDR1 MNHNY and CDR2 SVGAGI (reference sequence). CDR3 length: 17 residues.

The source material was blood. This TCR derives from a woman aged 40 to 55 in good health. The chain combines TRBV6-6 with TRBJ1-5, with D perhaps TRBD1 (5 bases). CDR3 sequence reads: CASSYSERDYSNQPQHF. The CDR3 DNA reads TGTGCCAGCAGTTACTCAGAGAGGGACTATAGCAATCAGCCCCAGCATTTT.